The sequence of this TCR beta chain was determined in a study of T cell repertoires in cytomegalovirus infection. The overall study: Through public TCR beta signatures, both CMV infection and matching HLA type were indicated.

TCRdb reprocessed the reads via MiXCR and lists one record per CDR3 protein. Here the sample spans about 500,000 distinct CDR3 sequences, roughly 34% being singletons. CDR1 and CDR2 from the germline V gene are SGHTA and FQGNSA. The CDR3 loop spans 14 amino acids. V gave up 5 bases and J gave up 0 bases, with 10 bases separating them. This clonotype was detected many times. The antigen remains undetermined. The sample consisted of cultured PBMCs, taken from culture after CMV antigen stimulation. The receptor's source is a human donor in good health (CMV status not recorded). Some clones in this sample may be carry-over from other donors' samples. V gene TRBV7-2 combines with J gene TRBJ1-1; D remains unclear. Here the CDR3 DNA reads TGTGCCAGCAGCATTGCGGGCCTGAACACTGAAGCTTTCTTT. Protein: CASSIAGLNTEAFF.